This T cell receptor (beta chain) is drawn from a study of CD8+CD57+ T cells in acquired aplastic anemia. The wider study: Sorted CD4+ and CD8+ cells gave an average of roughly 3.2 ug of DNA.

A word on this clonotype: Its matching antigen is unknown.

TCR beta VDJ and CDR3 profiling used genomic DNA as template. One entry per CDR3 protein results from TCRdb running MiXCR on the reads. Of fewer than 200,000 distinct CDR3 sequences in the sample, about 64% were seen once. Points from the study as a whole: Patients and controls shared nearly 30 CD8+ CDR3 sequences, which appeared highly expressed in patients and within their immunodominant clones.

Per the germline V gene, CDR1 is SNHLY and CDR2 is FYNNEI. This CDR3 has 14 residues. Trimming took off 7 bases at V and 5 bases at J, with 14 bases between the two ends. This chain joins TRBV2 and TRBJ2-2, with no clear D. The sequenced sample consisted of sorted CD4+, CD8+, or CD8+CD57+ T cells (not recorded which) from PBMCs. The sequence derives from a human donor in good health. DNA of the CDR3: TGTGCCAGCATGCGAGAGGCGTTTACCGGGGAGCTGTTTTTT. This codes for CASMREAFTGELFF.